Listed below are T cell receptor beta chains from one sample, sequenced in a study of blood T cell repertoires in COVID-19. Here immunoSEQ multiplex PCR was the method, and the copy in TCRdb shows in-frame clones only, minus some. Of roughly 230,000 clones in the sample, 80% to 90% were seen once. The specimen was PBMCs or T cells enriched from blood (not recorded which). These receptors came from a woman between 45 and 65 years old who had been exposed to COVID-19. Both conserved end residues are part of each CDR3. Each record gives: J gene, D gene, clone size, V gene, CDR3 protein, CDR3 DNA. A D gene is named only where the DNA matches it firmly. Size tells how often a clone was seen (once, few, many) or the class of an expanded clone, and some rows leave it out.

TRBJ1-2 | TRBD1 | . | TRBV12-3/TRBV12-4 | CASSPPRGEGYTF | TGTGCCAGCAGTCCTCCCAGGGGGGAGGGCTACACCTTC
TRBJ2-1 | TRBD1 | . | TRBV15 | CATSRKGAGGNEQFF | TGTGCCACCAGCAGAAAGGGGGCAGGGGGCAATGAGCAGTTCTTC
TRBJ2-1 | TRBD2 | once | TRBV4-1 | CASSQQLAGIYNEQFF | TGCGCCAGCAGCCAACAACTAGCGGGGATTTACAATGAGCAGTTCTTC
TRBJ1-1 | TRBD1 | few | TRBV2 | CASSEQGVTEAFF | TGTGCCAGCAGTGAACAGGGGGTCACTGAAGCTTTCTTT
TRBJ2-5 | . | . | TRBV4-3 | CASSQDGPGQETQYF | TGCGCCAGCAGCCAGGACGGGCCAGGGCAAGAGACCCAGTACTTC
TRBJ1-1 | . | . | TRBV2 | CASILRGGITEAFF | TGTGCCAGCATCCTTAGGGGGGGGATCACTGAAGCTTTCTTT
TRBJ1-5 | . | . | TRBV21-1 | CASSKGSPIRQALMQQPQHF | TGTGCCAGCAGCAAAGGTAGCCCTATTCGACAGGCCTTGATGCAACAGCCCCAGCATTTT
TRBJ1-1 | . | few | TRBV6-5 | CASSLTGHKSEPFF | TGTGCCAGCAGCCTAACAGGCCATAAGTCCGAACCTTTCTTT
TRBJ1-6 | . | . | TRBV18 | CASSPYRERGSPLHF | TGTGCCAGCTCACCCTACAGGGAGAGAGGTTCACCCCTCCACTTT
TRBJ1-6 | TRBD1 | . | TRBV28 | CASNGNVPGQNSPLHF | TGTGCCAGCAATGGGAACGTTCCGGGACAGAATTCACCCCTCCACTTT
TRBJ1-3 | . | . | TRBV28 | CASAAPPRNTIYF | TGTGCCAGCGCGGCGCCCCCGAGAAACACCATATATTTT
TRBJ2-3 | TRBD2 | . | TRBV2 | CASSAGTSYSGTDTQYF | TGTGCCAGCAGTGCCGGGACTAGTTATAGCGGCACAGATACGCAGTATTTT
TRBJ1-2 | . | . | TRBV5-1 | CASRQGWSNYGYTF | TGCGCCAGCAGGCAGGGGTGGTCGAACTATGGCTACACCTTC
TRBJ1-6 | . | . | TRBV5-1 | CASSLGTTGTYNSPLHF | TGCGCCAGCAGCTTGGGGACTACCGGGACTTATAATTCACCCCTCCACTTT
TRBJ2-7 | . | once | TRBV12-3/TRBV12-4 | CASSLQGYEQYF | TGTGCCAGCAGTTTACAGGGGTACGAGCAGTACTTC
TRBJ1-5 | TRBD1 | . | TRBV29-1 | CSVASTGGDQPQHF | TGCAGCGTCGCGTCGACAGGGGGAGATCAGCCCCAGCATTTT
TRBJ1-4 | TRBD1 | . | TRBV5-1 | CASSLGLGTANEKLFF | TGCGCCAGCAGCTTGGGATTAGGGACAGCTAATGAAAAACTGTTTTTT
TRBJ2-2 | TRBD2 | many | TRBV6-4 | CASRALAGDTGELFF | TGTGCCAGCAGAGCACTAGCGGGGGACACCGGGGAGCTGTTTTTT
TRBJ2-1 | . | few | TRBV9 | CASSVAGQHYNEQFF | TGTGCCAGCAGCGTAGCTGGACAGCACTACAATGAGCAGTTCTTC
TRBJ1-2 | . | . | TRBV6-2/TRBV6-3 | CASSYSKAGAYGYTF | TGTGCCAGCAGTTACTCGAAGGCAGGCGCCTATGGCTACACCTTC
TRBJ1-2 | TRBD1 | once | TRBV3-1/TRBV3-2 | CASSQGGGGQSYGYTF | TGTGCCAGCAGCCAAGGAGGGGGCGGCCAAAGCTATGGCTACACCTTC
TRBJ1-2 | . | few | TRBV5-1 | CASSSQTLGIGYTF | TGCGCCAGCAGCTCCCAGACTCTGGGTATTGGCTACACCTTC
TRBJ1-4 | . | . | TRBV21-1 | CASSTPLDRGETTNEKLFF | TGTGCCAGCAGCACTCCCCTGGACAGGGGGGAAACAACTAATGAAAAACTGTTTTTT
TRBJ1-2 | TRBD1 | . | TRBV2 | CASSYRTTGGKGYTF | TGTGCCAGCAGCTACCGCACTACAGGGGGCAAGGGCTACACCTTC
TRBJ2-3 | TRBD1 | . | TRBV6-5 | CASTPGQGAADTQYF | TGTGCCAGCACTCCGGGACAGGGGGCGGCAGATACGCAGTATTTT
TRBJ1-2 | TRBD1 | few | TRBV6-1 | CASSEAQGADYGYTF | TGTGCCAGCAGTGAAGCACAGGGGGCGGACTATGGCTACACCTTC
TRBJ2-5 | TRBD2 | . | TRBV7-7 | CASSQGTSGGAGETQYF | TGTGCCAGCAGCCAGGGGACTAGCGGGGGGGCCGGAGAGACCCAGTACTTC
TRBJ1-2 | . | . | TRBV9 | CASSVATGGNGYTF | TGTGCCAGCAGCGTAGCTACGGGGGGGAATGGCTACACCTTC